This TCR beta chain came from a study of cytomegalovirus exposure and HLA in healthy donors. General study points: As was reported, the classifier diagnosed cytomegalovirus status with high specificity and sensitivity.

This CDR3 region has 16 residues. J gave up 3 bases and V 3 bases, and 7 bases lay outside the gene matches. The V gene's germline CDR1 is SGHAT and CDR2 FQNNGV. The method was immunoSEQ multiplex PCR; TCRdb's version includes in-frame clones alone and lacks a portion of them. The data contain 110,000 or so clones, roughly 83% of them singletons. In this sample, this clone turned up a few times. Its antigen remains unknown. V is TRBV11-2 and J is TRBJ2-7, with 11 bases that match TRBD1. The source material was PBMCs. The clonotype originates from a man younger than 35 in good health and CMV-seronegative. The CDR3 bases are TGTGCCAGCAGCTTGGACCCCGGGACAGGGGGCTACGAGCAGTACTTC. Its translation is CASSLDPGTGGYEQYF.